In this sample, the clone carrying this TCR beta chain turned up a few times. Its antigen is currently unknown. This sample is part of a study of beta chain features in type 1 diabetes. Findings and caveats of the study: Whether TCRB rearrangement is influenced by HLA type went unresolved here.

The CDR3 is 12 residues long. Germline assignment: CDR1 SQVTM and CDR2 ANQGSEA. Trimming cost V 7 bases and J 3 bases; bases outside gene matches: 6. Expressed TCRB transcripts were sequenced because the isolated RNA had all been reverse transcribed beforehand. Some clones are missing from TCRdb's copy, which holds only in-frame ones; the method was immunoSEQ multiplex PCR. This sample carries under 550,000 clones, over 9.5% of them seen once, and the ten largest clones take over 0.04%. The TCR originated in a woman between 18 and 29 years old in good health. The sample taken for sequencing was naive CD4+ T cells from blood. The chain has TRBV29-1 and TRBJ2-7; 7 bases match TRBD2. The CDR3 loop is CSGGWGGYEQYF. CDR3 nucleotide sequence: TGCAGCGGAGGATGGGGGGGCTACGAGCAGTACTTC.